This T cell receptor (beta chain) appears in the sequencing data of a study of Ad26.COV2.S vaccination and SARS-CoV-2 variants. Study summary: The donor participated in the COV1001 trial, in its Ad26.COV2.S arm. Broader study findings: In vaccinated individuals, spike-specific CD8+ and CD4+ T cell responses reportedly displayed substantial breadth. While placebo recipients had lower spike-specific TCR breadth, vaccine recipients had more.

Comments on this clone: Antigen: not known. In the same sample, other DNA sequences code for this CDR3.

Germline V gene sequence: CDR1 LGHNA, CDR2 YSLEER. The V end was cut by 1 base, the J end by 1 base, with 11 bases between. The CDR3 length is 15 residues. Only in-frame clones appear in the TCRdb table, and some are missing; sequencing was by immunoSEQ multiplex PCR. The table includes about 420,000 clones, roughly 90% detected once. Treatment: 19 received Ad26.COV2.S at low or high dose, single or two shots; about 5 received placebo; per-sample allocation not given. Specimens were obtained on day 63 following the first vaccine or placebo injection. This vaccine is an Ad26 vector that expresses the Wuhan-strain SARS-CoV-2 spike.

The chain couples TRBV4-3 to TRBJ2-7, with D possibly matching TRBD2 (7 bases). Here the sequenced sample was peripheral blood, taken in a trial of Ad26.COV2.S vaccine versus placebo. The source is a person aged 18 to 59 who received the Ad26.COV2.S COVID-19 vaccine or a placebo. The chain's CDR3 is CASSQGRGPSYEQYF. Written as DNA, the CDR3 is TGCGCCAGCAGCCAAGGGCGGGGGCCGTCCTACGAGCAGTACTTC.